Detailed here is one T cell receptor beta chain. This entry is derived from a study of T cell changes during pregnancy in multiple sclerosis. Libraries were prepared by immunoSEQ multiplex PCR; TCRdb keeps only in-frame clonotypes and omits some of them. The sample holds roughly 48,000 clones, 85% to 95% seen once. The source was CD4+ T cells from peripheral blood mononuclear cells, collected in the second trimester of pregnancy. The TCR sequence derives from a female donor in good health, enrolled as a control in a pregnancy study.

The CDR3: CASSEGIPDTYEQYF. CDR3 bases: TGTGCCAGCAGCGAGGGAATACCTGATACCTACGAGCAGTACTTC. The gene calls are TRBV4-2 and TRBJ2-5; TRBD2 might be the D (5 bases). Near its end, the DNA agrees better with TRBJ2-7, so the J call may be wrong. The CDR3 has 15 amino acids. The germline gives CDR1 LGHNA, CDR2 YNFKEQ.